This T cell receptor (beta chain) stems from a study of blood T cell repertoires in COVID-19. Study summary: COVID-19 samples collected from the United States, Italy and Spain covered acute and convalescent phases. In each case, the material was cDNA or gDNA derived from T cells, B-cell-depleted T cells, or PBMCs.

Patients in Seattle were enrolled during active infection, then followed longitudinally. Germline loops: CDR1 SGHTA, CDR2 FQGNSA. This CDR3 spans 15 amino acids. The ends were cut back, 1 base at V and 0 bases at J, with 7 bases in the middle. The table came from immunoSEQ multiplex PCR; TCRdb's copy has only in-frame clones and leaves some out. In the table there are a few hundred thousand clones, over 70% of which are singletons. The rearrangement links TRBV7-2 to TRBJ1-3, with a tentative D call TRBD1 (5 bases). This sequence originates from a woman in her 70s with COVID-19, enrolled during active disease. The source material was peripheral blood. CDR3 in DNA: TGTGCCAGCAGCTTAGAGGGGTCCTCTGGAAACACCATATATTTT. Translated, it gives CASSLEGSSGNTIYF. The full variable domain, its missing parts supplied by reference TRBV7-2 and TRBJ1-3, is GAGVSQSPSNKVTEKGKDVELRCDPISGHTALYWYRQSLGQGLEFLIYFQGNSAPDKSGLPSDRFSAERTGGSVSTLTIQRTQQEDSAVYLCASSLEGSSGNTIYFGEGSWLTVV.